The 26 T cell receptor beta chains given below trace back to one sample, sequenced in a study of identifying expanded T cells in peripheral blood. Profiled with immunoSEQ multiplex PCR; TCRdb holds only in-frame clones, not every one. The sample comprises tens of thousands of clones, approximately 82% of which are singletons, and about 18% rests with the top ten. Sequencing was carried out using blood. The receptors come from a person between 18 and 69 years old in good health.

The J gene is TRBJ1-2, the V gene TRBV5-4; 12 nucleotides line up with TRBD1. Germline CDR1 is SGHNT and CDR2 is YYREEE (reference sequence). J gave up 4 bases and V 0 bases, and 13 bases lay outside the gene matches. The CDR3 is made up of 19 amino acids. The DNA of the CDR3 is TGTGCCAGCAGCTTGGCCAAGGGTACGGGACAGGGGGCGAGCTATGGCTACACCTTC. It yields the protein CASSLAKGTGQGASYGYTF.

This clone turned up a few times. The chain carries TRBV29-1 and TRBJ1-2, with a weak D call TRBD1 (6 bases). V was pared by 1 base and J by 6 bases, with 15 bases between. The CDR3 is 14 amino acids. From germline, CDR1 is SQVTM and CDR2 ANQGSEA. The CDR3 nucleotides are TGCAGCGTTGAAGTGGCCCAGGGGATTCATGGCTACACCTTC. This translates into CSVEVAQGIHGYTF. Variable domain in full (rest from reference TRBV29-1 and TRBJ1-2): SAVISQKPSRDICQRGTSLTIQCQVDSQVTMMFWYRQQPGQSLTLIATANQGSEATYESGFVIDKFPISRPNLTFSTLTVSNMSPEDSSIYLCSVEVAQGIHGYTFGSGTRLTVV.

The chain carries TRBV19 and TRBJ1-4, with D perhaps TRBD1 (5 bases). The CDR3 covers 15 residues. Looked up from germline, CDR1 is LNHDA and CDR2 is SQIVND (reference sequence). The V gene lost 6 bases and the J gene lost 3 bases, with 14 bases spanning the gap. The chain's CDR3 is CASSKGRDSNEKLFF. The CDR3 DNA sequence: TGTGCCAGTAGCAAGGGCCGGGACTCTAATGAAAAACTGTTTTTT.

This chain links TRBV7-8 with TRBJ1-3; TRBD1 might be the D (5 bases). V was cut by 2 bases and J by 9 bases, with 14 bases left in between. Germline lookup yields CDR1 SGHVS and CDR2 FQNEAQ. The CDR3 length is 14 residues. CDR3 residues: CASSLQGLGGTIYF. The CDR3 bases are TGTGCCAGCAGCTTACAGGGCCTTGGGGGCACCATATATTTT.

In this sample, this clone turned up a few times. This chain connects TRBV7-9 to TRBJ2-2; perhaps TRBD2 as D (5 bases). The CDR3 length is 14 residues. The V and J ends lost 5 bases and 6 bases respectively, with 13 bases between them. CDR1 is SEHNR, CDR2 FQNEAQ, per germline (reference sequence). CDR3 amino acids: CASSPPGGSGELFF. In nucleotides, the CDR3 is TGTGCCAGCAGCCCACCCGGCGGGTCCGGGGAGCTGTTTTTT.

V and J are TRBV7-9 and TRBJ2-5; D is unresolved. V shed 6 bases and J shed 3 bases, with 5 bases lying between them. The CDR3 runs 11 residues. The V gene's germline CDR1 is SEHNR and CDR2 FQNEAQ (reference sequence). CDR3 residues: CASSLKETQYF. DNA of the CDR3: TGTGCCAGCAGTTTAAAAGAGACCCAGTACTTC. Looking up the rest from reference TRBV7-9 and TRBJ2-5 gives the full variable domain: DTGVSQNPRHKITKRGQNVTFRCDPISEHNRLYWYRQTLGQGPEFLTYFQNEAQLEKSRLLSDRFSAERPKGSFSTLEIQRTEQGDSAMYLCASSLKETQYFGPGTRLLVL.

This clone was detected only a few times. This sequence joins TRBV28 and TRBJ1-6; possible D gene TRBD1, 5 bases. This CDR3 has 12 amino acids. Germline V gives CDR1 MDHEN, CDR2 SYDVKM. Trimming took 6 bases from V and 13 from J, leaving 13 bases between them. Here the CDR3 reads CASRPGRGPLHF. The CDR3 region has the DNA TGTGCCAGCAGACCAGGGAGAGGTCCCCTCCACTTT. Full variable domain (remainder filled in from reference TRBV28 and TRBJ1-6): DVKVTQSSRYLVKRTGEKVFLECVQDMDHENMFWYRQDPGLGLRLIYFSYDVKMKEKGDIPEGYSVSREKKERFSLILESASTNQTSMYLCASRPGRGPLHFGNGTRLTVT.

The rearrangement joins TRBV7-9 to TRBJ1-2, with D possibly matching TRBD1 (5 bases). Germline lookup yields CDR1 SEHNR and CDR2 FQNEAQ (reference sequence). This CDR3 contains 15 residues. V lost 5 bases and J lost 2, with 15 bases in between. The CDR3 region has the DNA TGTGCCAGCAGCCCAACAGGAGCTGTAAACTATGGCTACACCTTC. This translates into CASSPTGAVNYGYTF.

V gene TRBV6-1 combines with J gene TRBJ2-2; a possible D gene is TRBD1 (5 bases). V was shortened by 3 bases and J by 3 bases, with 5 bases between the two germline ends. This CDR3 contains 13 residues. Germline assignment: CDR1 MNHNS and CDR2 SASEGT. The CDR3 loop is CASSDRDTGELFF. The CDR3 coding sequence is TGTGCCAGCAGTGACAGGGACACCGGGGAGCTGTTTTTT.

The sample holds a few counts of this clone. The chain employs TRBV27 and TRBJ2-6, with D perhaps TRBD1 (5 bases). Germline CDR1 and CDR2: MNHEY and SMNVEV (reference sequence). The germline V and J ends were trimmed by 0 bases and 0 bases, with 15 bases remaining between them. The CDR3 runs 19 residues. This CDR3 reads CASSLSRIGRVSGANVLTF. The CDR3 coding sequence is TGTGCCAGCAGTTTATCGAGGATAGGCAGGGTCTCTGGGGCCAACGTCCTGACTTTC. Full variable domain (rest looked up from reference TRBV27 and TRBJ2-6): EAQVTQNPRYLITVTGKKLTVTCSQNMNHEYMSWYRQDPGLGLRQIYYSMNVEVTDKGDVPEGYKVSRKEKRNFPLILESPSPNQTSLYFCASSLSRIGRVSGANVLTFGAGSRLTVL.

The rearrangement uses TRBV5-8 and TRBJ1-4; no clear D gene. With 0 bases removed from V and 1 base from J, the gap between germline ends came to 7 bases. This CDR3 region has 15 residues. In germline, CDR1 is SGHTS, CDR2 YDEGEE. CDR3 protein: CASSLARRTNEKLFF. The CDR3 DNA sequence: TGTGCCAGCAGCTTGGCCAGGCGAACTAATGAAAAACTGTTTTTT.

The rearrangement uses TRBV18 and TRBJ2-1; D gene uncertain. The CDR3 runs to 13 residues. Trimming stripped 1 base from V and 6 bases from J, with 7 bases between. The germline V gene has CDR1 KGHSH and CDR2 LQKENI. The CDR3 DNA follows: TGTGCCAGCTCACCACTTGATGGCAATGAGCAGTTCTTC. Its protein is CASSPLDGNEQFF.

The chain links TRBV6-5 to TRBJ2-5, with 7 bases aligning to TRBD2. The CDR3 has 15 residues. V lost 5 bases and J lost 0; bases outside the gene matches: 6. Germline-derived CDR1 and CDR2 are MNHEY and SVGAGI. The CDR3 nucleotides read TGTGCCAGCAGTCTTTTCGGGACTAACCAAGAGACCCAGTACTTC. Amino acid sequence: CASSLFGTNQETQYF.

This CDR3 is CASSRELDTQYF. The CDR3 DNA follows: TGCGCCAGCAGCCGGGAGCTGGATACGCAGTATTTT. The rearrangement joins TRBV5-1 to TRBJ2-3; tentative D call: TRBD2 (6 bases). The CDR3 is 12 residues long. Germline V gene data show CDR1 as SGHRS and CDR2 as YFSETQ. The ends were cut back, 4 bases at V and 6 bases at J, with 9 bases in the middle.

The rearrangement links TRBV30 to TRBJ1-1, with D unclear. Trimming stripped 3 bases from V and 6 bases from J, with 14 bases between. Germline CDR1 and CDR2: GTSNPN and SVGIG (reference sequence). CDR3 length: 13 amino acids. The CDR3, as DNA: TGTGCCTGGAGCGAAGCCCGGACCTCTGAAGCTTTCTTT. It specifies CAWSEARTSEAFF.

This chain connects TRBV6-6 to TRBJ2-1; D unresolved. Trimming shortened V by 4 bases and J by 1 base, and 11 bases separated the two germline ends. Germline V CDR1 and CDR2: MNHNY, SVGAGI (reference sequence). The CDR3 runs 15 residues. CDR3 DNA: TGTGCCAGCAGTTTCCGACTGGAATCCTACAATGAGCAGTTCTTC. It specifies CASSFRLESYNEQFF.

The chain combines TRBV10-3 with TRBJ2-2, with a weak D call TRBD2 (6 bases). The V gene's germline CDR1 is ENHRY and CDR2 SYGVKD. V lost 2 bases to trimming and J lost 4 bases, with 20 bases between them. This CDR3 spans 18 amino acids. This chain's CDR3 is CAISEPTSSGGVTGELFF. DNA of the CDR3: TGTGCCATCAGTGAGCCCACTTCGAGTGGCGGGGTCACCGGGGAGCTGTTTTTT.

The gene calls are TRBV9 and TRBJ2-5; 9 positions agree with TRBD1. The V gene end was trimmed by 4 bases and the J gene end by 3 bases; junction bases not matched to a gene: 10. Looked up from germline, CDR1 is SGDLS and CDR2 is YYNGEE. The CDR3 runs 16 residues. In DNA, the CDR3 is TGTGCCAGCAGCTTGCGGACAGGGGAGGTTAAAGAGACCCAGTACTTC. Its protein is CASSLRTGEVKETQYF.

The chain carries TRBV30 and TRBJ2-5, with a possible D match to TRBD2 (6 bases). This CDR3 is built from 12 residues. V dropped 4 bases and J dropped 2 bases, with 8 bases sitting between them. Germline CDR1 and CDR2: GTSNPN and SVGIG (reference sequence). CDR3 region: CAWKGLQETQYF. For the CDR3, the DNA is TGTGCCTGGAAGGGACTGCAAGAGACCCAGTACTTC. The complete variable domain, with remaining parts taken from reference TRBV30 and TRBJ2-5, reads SQTIHQWPATLVQPVGSPLSLECTVEGTSNPNLYWYRQAAGRGLQLLFYSVGIGQISSEVPQNLSASRPQDRQFILSSKKLLLSDSGFYLCAWKGLQETQYFGPGTRLLVL.

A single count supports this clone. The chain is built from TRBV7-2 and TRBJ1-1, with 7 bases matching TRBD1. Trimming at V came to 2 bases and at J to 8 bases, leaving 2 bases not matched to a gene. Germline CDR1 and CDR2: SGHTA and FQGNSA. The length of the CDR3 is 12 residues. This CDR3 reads CASSLTTGEAFF. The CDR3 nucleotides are TGTGCCAGCAGCTTAACGACAGGGGAAGCTTTCTTT.

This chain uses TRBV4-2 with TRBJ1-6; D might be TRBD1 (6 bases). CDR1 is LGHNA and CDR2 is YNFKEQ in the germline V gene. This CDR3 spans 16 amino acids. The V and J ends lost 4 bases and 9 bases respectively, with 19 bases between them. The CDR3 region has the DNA TGTGCCAGCAGCCCCAGCTCGGCCGAAGGGGGTTCACCCCTCCACTTT. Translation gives CASSPSSAEGGSPLHF.

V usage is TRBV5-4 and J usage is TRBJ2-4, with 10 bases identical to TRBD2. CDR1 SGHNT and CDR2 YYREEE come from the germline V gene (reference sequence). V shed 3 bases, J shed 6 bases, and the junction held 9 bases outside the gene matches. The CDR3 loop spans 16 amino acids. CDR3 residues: CASSSSKREGLNIQYF. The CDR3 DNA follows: TGTGCCAGCAGCTCCTCCAAGCGGGAGGGGCTAAACATTCAGTACTTC.

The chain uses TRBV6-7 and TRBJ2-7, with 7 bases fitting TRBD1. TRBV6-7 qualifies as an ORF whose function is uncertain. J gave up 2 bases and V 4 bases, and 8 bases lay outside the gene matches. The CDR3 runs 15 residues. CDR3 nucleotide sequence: TGTGCCAGCAGTTCCCCGACAGGGCGGACCTACGAGCAGTACTTC. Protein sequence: CASSSPTGRTYEQYF.

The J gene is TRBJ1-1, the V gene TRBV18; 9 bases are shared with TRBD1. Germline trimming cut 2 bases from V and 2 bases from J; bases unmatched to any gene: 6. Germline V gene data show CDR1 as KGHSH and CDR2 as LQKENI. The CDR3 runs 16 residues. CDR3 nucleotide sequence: TGTGCCAGCTCACCATTACGGGGACAGGGTAACACTGAAGCTTTCTTT. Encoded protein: CASSPLRGQGNTEAFF.

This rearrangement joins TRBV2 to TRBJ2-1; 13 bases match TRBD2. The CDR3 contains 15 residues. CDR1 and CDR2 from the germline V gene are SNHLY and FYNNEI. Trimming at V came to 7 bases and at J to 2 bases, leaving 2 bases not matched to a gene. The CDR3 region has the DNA TGTGCCAGCATCGGACTAGCGGGAGCCTACAATGAGCAGTTCTTC. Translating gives CASIGLAGAYNEQFF. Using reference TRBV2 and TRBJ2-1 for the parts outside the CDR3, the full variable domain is EPEVTQTPSHQVTQMGQEVILRCVPISNHLYFYWYRQILGQKVEFLVSFYNNEISEKSEIFDDQFSVERPDGSNFTLKIRSTKLEDSAMYFCASIGLAGAYNEQFFGPGTRLTVL.

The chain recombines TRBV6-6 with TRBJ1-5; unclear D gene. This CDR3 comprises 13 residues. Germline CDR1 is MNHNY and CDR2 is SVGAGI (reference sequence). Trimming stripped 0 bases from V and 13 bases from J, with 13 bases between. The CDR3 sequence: CASSYSAGQGQHF. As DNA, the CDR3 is TGTGCCAGCAGTTACTCGGCTGGGCAAGGGCAGCATTTT.